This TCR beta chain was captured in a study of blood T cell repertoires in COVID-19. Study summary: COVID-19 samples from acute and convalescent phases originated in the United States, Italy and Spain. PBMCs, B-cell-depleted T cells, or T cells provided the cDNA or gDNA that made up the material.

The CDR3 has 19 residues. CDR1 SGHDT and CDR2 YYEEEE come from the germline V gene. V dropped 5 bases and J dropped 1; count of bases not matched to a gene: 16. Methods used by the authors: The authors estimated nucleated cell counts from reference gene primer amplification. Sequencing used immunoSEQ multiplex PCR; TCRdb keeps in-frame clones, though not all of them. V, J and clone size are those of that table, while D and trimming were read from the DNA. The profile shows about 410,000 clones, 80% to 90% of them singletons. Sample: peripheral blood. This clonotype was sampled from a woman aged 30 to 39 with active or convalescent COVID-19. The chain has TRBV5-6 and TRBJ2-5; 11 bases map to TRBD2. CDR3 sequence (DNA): TGTGCCAGCAGACTGGGACTAGCGGACCTAATGGGACTCCAAGAGACCCAGTACTTC. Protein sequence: CASRLGLADLMGLQETQYF.